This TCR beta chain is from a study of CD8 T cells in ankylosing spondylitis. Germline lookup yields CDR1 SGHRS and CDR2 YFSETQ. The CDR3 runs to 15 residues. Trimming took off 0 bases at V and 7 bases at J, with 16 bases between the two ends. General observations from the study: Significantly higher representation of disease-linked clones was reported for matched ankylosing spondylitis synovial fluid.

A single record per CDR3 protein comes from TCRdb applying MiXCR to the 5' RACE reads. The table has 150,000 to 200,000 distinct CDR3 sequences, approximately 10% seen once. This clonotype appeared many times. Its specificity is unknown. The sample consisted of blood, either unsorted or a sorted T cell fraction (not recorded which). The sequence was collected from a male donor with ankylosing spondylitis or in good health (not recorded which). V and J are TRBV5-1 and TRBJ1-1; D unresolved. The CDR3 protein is CASSLGPLEGGEAFF. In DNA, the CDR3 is TGCGCCAGCAGCTTGGGGCCCTTGGAGGGTGGTGAAGCTTTCTTT.